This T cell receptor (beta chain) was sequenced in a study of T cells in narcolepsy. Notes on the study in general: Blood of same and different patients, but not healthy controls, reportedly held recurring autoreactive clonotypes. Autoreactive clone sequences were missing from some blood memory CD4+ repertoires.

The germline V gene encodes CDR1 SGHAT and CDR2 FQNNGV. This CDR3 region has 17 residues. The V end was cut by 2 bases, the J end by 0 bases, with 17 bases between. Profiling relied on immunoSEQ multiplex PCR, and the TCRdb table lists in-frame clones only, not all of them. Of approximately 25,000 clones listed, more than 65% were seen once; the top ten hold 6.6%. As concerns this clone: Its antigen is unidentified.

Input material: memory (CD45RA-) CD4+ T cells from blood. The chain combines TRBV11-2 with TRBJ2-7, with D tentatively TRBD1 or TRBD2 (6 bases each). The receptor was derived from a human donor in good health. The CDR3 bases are TGTGCCAGCAGCTTAAGTTGGGGGGACACCTTCTCCTACGAGCAGTACTTC. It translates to CASSLSWGDTFSYEQYF.